The TCR beta chain under discussion was sequenced for a study of beta chain features in type 1 diabetes. Study-level points and caveats: Highly expressing activated T cells could be over-counted with a cDNA template. In type 1 diabetes patients, VDJ junctions had fewer insertions; deletions at these junctions were more frequent.

Of the isolated RNA, all was reverse transcribed, and so the sequenced material was expressed TCRB transcripts. Method: immunoSEQ multiplex PCR; TCRdb's copy keeps in-frame clones and lacks some. The sample shows under 95,000 clones, around a third of them seen only once. Comment on this clone: The antigen is not known.

V was shortened by 7 bases and J by 0 bases, with 10 bases between the two germline ends. CDR1 and CDR2 (germline): GTSNPN, SVGIG (reference sequence). The CDR3 is 13 residues long. The TCR sequence derives from a woman between 18 and 29 years old in good health. This rearrangement joins TRBV30 to TRBJ1-3; D is unclear. Sequencing used stem cell memory CD4+ T cells from blood. In DNA form, the CDR3 reads TGTGCCTCCAGGATCACCTCTGGAAACACCATATATTTT. Translated: CASRITSGNTIYF.